Shown below are 30 T cell receptor beta chains from a single sample sequenced in a study of T cell repertoires in cytomegalovirus infection (dated by TCRdb to between 2018 and 2021). TCRdb names Illumina HiSeq 1500 as the instrument used. In TCRdb, the public reads were trimmed at Q25 with fastp and aligned with MiXCR, with productive beta chains retained. Identical CDR3 protein sequences are pooled into one entry, listed with their most common genes and DNA. Within this sample are roughly 570,000 distinct CDR3 sequences, with approximately 40% of them counted one time only. The top ten constitute more than 40% of the sample. This sample's treatment or condition label indicates: in vitro stimulation with specific CMV peptide epitopes to enrich CMV-specific T cells. Antigens of these TCRs are unknown. Specimen: cultured PBMCs, collected from culture after CMV antigen stimulation. These receptors were collected from a human donor in good health (CMV status not recorded). Some clones in this sample may be carry-over from other donors' samples.

The chain employs TRBV19 and TRBJ1-5; D ambiguous. CDR3 length: 14 amino acids. V lost 1 base and J 4 bases, leaving 8 bases between the germline ends. The V gene's germline CDR1 is LNHDA and CDR2 SQIVND (reference sequence). The CDR3, as DNA: TGTGCCAGTAGTATAGGGGAAAGGAATCAGCCCCAGCATTTT. Translation gives CASSIGERNQPQHF.

This sequence joins TRBV7-6 and TRBJ1-1, with D unresolved. CDR1 and CDR2 from the germline V gene are SGHVS and FNYEAQ. Between the trimmed V and J ends, which lost 5 bases and 3 bases, there was a span of 19 bases. There are 16 residues in the CDR3. The CDR3 DNA reads as TGTGCCAGCAGCACCACTAATCGGCCAAGATACACTGAAGCTTTCTTT. Its protein product is CASSTTNRPRYTEAFF.

This clonotype was seen a few times. A much larger clone lies one base from this, so it may be a read error. This chain connects TRBV2 to TRBJ2-3; weak D call: TRBD1 (5 bases). The CDR3 is 11 amino acids. CDR1 and CDR2 (germline): SNHLY, FYNNEI. Trimming removed 11 bases from V and 4 bases from J, with 10 bases in between. Here the CDR3 reads CADTQADTQYF. Written as DNA, the CDR3 is TGTGCCGACACACAGGCAGATACGCAGTATTTT.

Worth noting for this clonotype: Given the absence of the conserved phenylalanine or tryptophan at the CDR3 end, a read error is likely. The V call is TRBV7-9, the J call TRBJ1-2; TRBD1 matches at 7 bases. This CDR3 contains 14 residues. V lost 8 bases to trimming and J lost 4 bases; unmatched junction nucleotides: 10. Per the germline V gene, CDR1 is SEHNR and CDR2 is FQNEAQ (reference sequence). The CDR3 protein is CASRGQGVRYGYTL. In DNA form, the CDR3 reads TGTGCCAGCCGAGGGCAGGGGGTGCGCTATGGCTACACCCTC.

This clonotype was counted between two and nine times. The chain has TRBV6-1 and TRBJ1-5; TRBD1 is a possible D gene (6 bases). The CDR3 is 15 amino acids. Between the trimmed V and J ends, which lost 6 bases and 5 bases, there was a span of 17 bases. Germline V gene lookup returns CDR1 MNHNS and CDR2 SASEGT. CDR3 protein: CASSRDTPGYQPQHF. DNA of the CDR3: TGTGCCAGCAGCCGGGACACCCCGGGCTATCAGCCCCAGCATTTT.

This clonotype was detected only a few times. The gene calls are TRBV29-1 and TRBJ1-1; 11 positions agree with TRBD1. The CDR3 is 15 amino acids. Germline V gene sequence: CDR1 SQVTM, CDR2 ANQGSEA. The V segment lost 7 bases and the J segment 4 bases; nucleotides outside the gene matches: 11. CDR3 loop: CSARDRGFASTEAFF. The DNA for the CDR3 is TGCAGCGCCCGGGACAGGGGGTTTGCGAGCACTGAAGCTTTCTTT.

The chain employs TRBV12-3 or TRBV12-4 and TRBJ1-1; 9 bases fit TRBD1. J gave up 5 bases and V 4 bases, and 5 bases lay outside the gene matches. This CDR3 region has 14 residues. Here the CDR3 DNA reads TGTGCCAGCAGTTACAGGGGGCAGAGGACTGAAGCTTTCTTT. Its protein is CASSYRGQRTEAFF.

This clonotype was observed a handful of times. The chain recombines TRBV30 with TRBJ1-2, with D possibly matching TRBD1 (5 bases). V lost 5 bases, J lost 7 bases, and 23 bases lay in between. The germline V gene encodes CDR1 GTSNPN and CDR2 SVGIG (reference sequence). The CDR3 extends over 15 amino acids. CDR3 nucleotides: TGTGCCTGGGCGGGGGGGAGTGACAATCTTGGTGGCTACACCTTC. Translated: CAWAGGSDNLGGYTF.

This clonotype has more than one count but fewer than ten. The chain employs TRBV7-6 and TRBJ2-1; D is undetermined. This CDR3 contains 13 residues. CDR1 and CDR2 (germline): SGHVS, FNYEAQ. The ends were cut back, 7 bases at V and 2 bases at J, with 9 bases in the middle. The chain's CDR3 is CASTVTPYNEQFF. The CDR3 DNA follows: TGTGCCAGCACCGTTACCCCCTACAATGAGCAGTTCTTC.

This clonotype was seen only a few times. This chain links TRBV7-2 with TRBJ1-5; D is perhaps TRBD1 (6 bases). Deletions cut 1 base from V and 5 bases from J, with 9 bases between. Germline CDR1 and CDR2: SGHTA and FQGNSA. CDR3 size: 14 residues. CDR3 sequence: CASSLGGAYQPQHF. Here the CDR3 DNA reads TGTGCCAGCAGCTTAGGGGGGGCCTATCAGCCCCAGCATTTT. The complete variable domain, with remaining parts taken from reference TRBV7-2 and TRBJ1-5, reads GAGVSQSPSNKVTEKGKDVELRCDPISGHTALYWYRQSLGQGLEFLIYFQGNSAPDKSGLPSDRFSAERTGGSVSTLTIQRTQQEDSAVYLCASSLGGAYQPQHFGDGTRLSIL.

V and J are TRBV20-1 and TRBJ1-4; D might be TRBD1 (5 bases). The CDR3 runs 14 residues. V lost 5 bases to trimming and J lost 1 base, with 11 bases between them. Germline V gene lookup returns CDR1 DFQATT and CDR2 SNEGSKA (reference sequence). The CDR3 nucleotides are TGCAGTGCTTTCACAGGCGGAACTAATGAAAAACTGTTTTTT. Protein product: CSAFTGGTNEKLFF.

This clonotype was recorded at least ten times. The chain uses TRBV7-2 and TRBJ1-3; D is uncertain. CDR3 length equals 16 residues. Between the trimmed V and J ends, which lost 5 bases and 2 bases, there was a span of 16 bases. Per the germline V gene, CDR1 is SGHTA and CDR2 is FQGNSA. CDR3 bases: TGTGCCAGCAGCCCCCAGACGCCCCGCGCTGGAAACACCATATATTTT. Translated: CASSPQTPRAGNTIYF. Full variable domain (remainder filled in from reference TRBV7-2 and TRBJ1-3): GAGVSQSPSNKVTEKGKDVELRCDPISGHTALYWYRQSLGQGLEFLIYFQGNSAPDKSGLPSDRFSAERTGGSVSTLTIQRTQQEDSAVYLCASSPQTPRAGNTIYFGEGSWLTVV.

This clonotype has just a few counts. V gene TRBV27 combines with J gene TRBJ2-1; maybe TRBD2 (6 bases). CDR1 and CDR2 (germline): MNHEY, SMNVEV (reference sequence). This CDR3 has 15 amino acids. Trimming shortened V by 2 bases and J by 1 base, and 9 bases separated the two germline ends. Here the CDR3 reads CASSLNGGSYNEQFF. The DNA of the CDR3 is TGTGCCAGCAGTTTAAACGGAGGGTCCTACAATGAGCAGTTCTTC.

This clonotype was found a few times. The rearrangement links TRBV3-1 to TRBJ2-1; 9 bases are a match to TRBD1. The J segment lost 6 bases and the V segment lost 3 bases, leaving 9 bases of the junction unmatched. The CDR3 covers 16 residues. CDR1 LGHDT and CDR2 YNNKEL come from the germline V gene (reference sequence). For the CDR3, the DNA is TGTGCCAGCAGCCAGTTCGGGACAGGGACAGGCAATGAGCAGTTCTTC. This gives the protein CASSQFGTGTGNEQFF.

The rearrangement joins TRBV12-3 or TRBV12-4 to TRBJ1-5; D gene unclear. This CDR3 contains 14 residues. Trimming stripped 7 bases from V and 10 bases from J, with 20 bases between. CDR3 amino acids: CASTRLGLGEPQHF. CDR3 DNA: TGTGCCAGCACACGGCTAGGGCTTGGGGAACCCCAGCATTTT.

This clonotype occurred many times. The chain combines TRBV7-2 with TRBJ2-7; D may be TRBD1 (6 bases). This CDR3 is 12 amino acids long. Trimming removed 5 bases at V and 5 bases at J, with 10 bases between. Germline CDR1 SGHTA, CDR2 FQGNSA. CDR3 region: CASSSTGHEQYF. Written as DNA, the CDR3 is TGTGCCAGCAGCAGTACAGGGCACGAGCAGTACTTC.

The rearrangement joins TRBV5-1 to TRBJ1-1; D unresolved. CDR1 is SGHRS, CDR2 YFSETQ, per germline. The V and J ends lost 4 bases and 3 bases respectively, with 19 bases between them. The CDR3 is 16 amino acids. The CDR3 reads CASSQYPRGSDTEAFF. CDR3 nucleotides: TGCGCCAGCAGCCAGTACCCGCGAGGCTCTGACACTGAAGCTTTCTTT.

In this sample, this clonotype turned up a few times. This sequence joins TRBV20-1 and TRBJ2-7; 8 bases are shared with TRBD2. The CDR3 extends over 13 amino acids. V lost 5 bases, J lost 4 bases, and 7 bases stayed unmatched. Germline CDR1 DFQATT, CDR2 SNEGSKA (reference sequence). The CDR3 spells CSAPQRERYEQYF. The CDR3 DNA reads TGCAGTGCTCCTCAGCGGGAGAGATACGAGCAGTACTTC.

The rearrangement joins TRBV20-1 to TRBJ2-5; 8 positions agree with TRBD2. The germline V gene encodes CDR1 DFQATT and CDR2 SNEGSKA (reference sequence). The trim removed 2 bases at V and 5 bases at J, leaving 16 bases unmatched. This CDR3 has 17 amino acids. In DNA, the CDR3 is TGCAGTGCTAGACCCCCCCTAGATAGCGGGGTTGGGGAGACCCAGTACTTC. This encodes CSARPPLDSGVGETQYF.

The chain combines TRBV5-1 with TRBJ2-5; D not resolved. This CDR3 region has 14 residues. The ends were cut back, 0 bases at V and 5 bases at J, with 11 bases in the middle. Per the germline V gene, CDR1 is SGHRS and CDR2 is YFSETQ. This CDR3 is CASSLDARSETQYF. The DNA for the CDR3 is TGCGCCAGCAGCTTGGATGCTAGGTCGGAGACCCAGTACTTC.

This chain joins TRBV7-2 and TRBJ2-1; a possible D gene is TRBD2 (6 bases). The CDR3 runs to 15 residues. Trimming pared 5 bases from V and 2 bases from J, leaving 13 bases between. The germline V gene has CDR1 SGHTA and CDR2 FQGNSA. The CDR3 DNA reads as TGTGCCAGCAGCGACGGGCTAGCGACCTACAATGAGCAGTTCTTC. Its protein is CASSDGLATYNEQFF.

In its sample, this clonotype was seen a few times. The V gene is TRBV2, the J gene TRBJ1-5; 7 positions match TRBD1. There are 17 residues in the CDR3. The germline CDR1 and CDR2 sequences are SNHLY and FYNNEI. With V trimmed by 4 bases and J by 2 bases, 11 bases remained unmatched. The chain's CDR3 is CASSVKQGVGGNQPQHF. For the CDR3, the DNA is TGTGCCAGCAGTGTTAAGCAGGGGGTGGGTGGCAATCAGCCCCAGCATTTT.

This chain uses TRBV6-1 with TRBJ2-1, with a possible D match to TRBD2 (7 bases). The CDR3 contains 15 residues. Germline-derived CDR1 and CDR2 are MNHNS and SASEGT. Trimming removed 0 bases at V and 13 bases at J, with 19 bases between. The CDR3 is CASSEAGGPRGTQFF. The CDR3 DNA follows: TGTGCCAGCAGTGAAGCGGGGGGGCCTCGGGGGACTCAGTTCTTC.

The V and J genes are TRBV24-1 and TRBJ2-1; D unclear. Germline CDR1 and CDR2: KGHDR and SFDVKD. V was cut by 7 bases and J by 7 bases, with 19 bases left in between. The CDR3 is 15 amino acids. The CDR3 DNA is TGTGCCACCAGCCTCTCGGGCCAGTTGGGGAATGAGCAGTTCTTC. The encoded protein is CATSLSGQLGNEQFF.

This rearrangement joins TRBV7-9 to TRBJ2-2; no definite D call. Trimming took 5 bases from V and 0 from J, leaving 16 bases between them. The CDR3 contains 17 residues. Germline V lookup: CDR1 SEHNR, CDR2 FQNEAQ (reference sequence). CDR3 DNA sequence: TGTGCCAGCAGCACCTTGGTGGGCCAAACGAACACCGGGGAGCTGTTTTTT. This encodes CASSTLVGQTNTGELFF.

J is TRBJ1-1 and V is TRBV7-9, with D perhaps TRBD1 (5 bases). There are 14 residues in the CDR3. Germline values: CDR1 SEHNR, CDR2 FQNEAQ (reference sequence). Trimming pared 5 bases from V and 4 bases from J, leaving 14 bases between. The CDR3 sequence is CASSPSPGGTEAFF. For the CDR3, the DNA is TGTGCCAGCAGCCCATCCCCGGGGGGCACTGAAGCTTTCTTT.

The V and J genes are TRBV18 and TRBJ2-5, with D uncertain. The CDR3 runs 15 residues. Germline CDR1 reads KGHSH; CDR2 reads LQKENI. V lost 6 bases to trimming and J lost 0 bases, with 14 bases between them. The CDR3 spells CASSDRAPDQETQYF. The CDR3 region has the DNA TGTGCCAGCTCCGACCGGGCCCCGGACCAAGAGACCCAGTACTTC.

The genes are TRBV7-2 and TRBJ1-2, with D unresolved. The CDR3 consists of 15 residues. Germline assignment: CDR1 SGHTA and CDR2 FQGNSA. Trimming cost V 2 bases and J 0 bases, with 10 bases left between them. The DNA for the CDR3 is TGTGCCAGCAGCTTATACGGAACGTCTAACTATGGCTACACCTTC. Protein: CASSLYGTSNYGYTF.

This chain connects TRBV12-5 to TRBJ2-5, with D possibly matching TRBD1 (6 bases). V was clipped by 3 bases and J by 4 bases, with 9 bases between them. Germline V gene data show CDR1 as LGHNT and CDR2 as FRNRAP. This CDR3 is built from 13 residues. The DNA for the CDR3 is TGTGCTAGTGGTTTACAGGGATCAGAGACCCAGTACTTC. This gives the protein CASGLQGSETQYF.

V is TRBV7-2 and J is TRBJ2-7; a possible D gene is TRBD2 (5 bases). The length of the CDR3 is 13 residues. Trimming took off 5 bases at V and 3 bases at J, with 11 bases between the two ends. Germline CDR1 is SGHTA and CDR2 is FQGNSA. CDR3 DNA: TGTGCCAGCAGCCCCTCCGGGGACTACGAGCAGTACTTC. Translating it yields CASSPSGDYEQYF. The whole variable domain, remainder taken from reference TRBV7-2 and TRBJ2-7, is GAGVSQSPSNKVTEKGKDVELRCDPISGHTALYWYRQSLGQGLEFLIYFQGNSAPDKSGLPSDRFSAERTGGSVSTLTIQRTQQEDSAVYLCASSPSGDYEQYFGPGTRLTVT.